Below, 6 T cell receptor beta chains from the same sample are listed, as sequenced in a study of blood T cell repertoires in COVID-19. Here immunoSEQ multiplex PCR was the method, and the copy in TCRdb shows in-frame clones only, minus some. The data show 120,000 to 150,000 clones, with approximately 81% seen just once and less than 3.5% held by the top ten. Specimen: peripheral blood. The origin of the receptors is a human donor with acute or convalescent COVID-19. The donor label of this sample is uncertain.

J is TRBJ2-1 and V is TRBV10-3; 8 nucleotides agree with TRBD1. Trimming removed 2 bases from V and 9 bases from J; junction bases left unmatched: 6. Germline CDR1 and CDR2: ENHRY and SYGVKD. This CDR3 spans 14 amino acids. The CDR3 bases are TGTGCCATCAGTGAGGGCCAGGGGGCCGGTGAGCAGTTCTTC. Translated, it gives CAISEGQGAGEQFF.

This chain uses TRBV6-5 with TRBJ1-1; possibly TRBD1 for D (5 bases). Germline CDR1 reads MNHEY; CDR2 reads SVGAGI. This CDR3 is built from 15 residues. V was clipped by 7 bases and J by 1 base, with 16 bases between them. CDR3 loop: CASTITGGGNTEAFF. As DNA, the CDR3 is TGTGCCAGCACCATAACCGGGGGGGGGAACACTGAAGCTTTCTTT.

The chain uses TRBV18 and TRBJ2-5; D gene unclear. Germline V gene sequence: CDR1 KGHSH, CDR2 LQKENI. With 6 bases removed from V and 2 bases from J, the gap between germline ends came to 13 bases. The CDR3 extends over 14 amino acids. CDR3 DNA sequence: TGTGCCAGCTCTACACAGAATTCGCAAGAGACCCAGTACTTC. Encoded protein: CASSTQNSQETQYF.

The chain is built from TRBV3-1 (or the pseudogene TRBV3-2) and TRBJ1-2; no firm D call. This CDR3 is 15 amino acids long. V gave up 0 bases and J gave up 2 bases, with 10 bases separating them. The germline gives CDR1 LGHDT, CDR2 YNNKEL (reference sequence). CDR3 in amino acids: CASSQDLWQNYGYTF. For the CDR3, the DNA is TGTGCCAGCAGCCAAGATCTCTGGCAGAACTATGGCTACACCTTC.

This rearrangement joins TRBV6-2 or TRBV6-3 to TRBJ1-2, with 10 bases lining up with TRBD1. CDR1 MNHEY and CDR2 SVGEGT come from the germline V gene. The CDR3 contains 14 residues. Trimming cost V 5 bases and J 6 bases; bases outside gene matches: 6. The CDR3 spells CASSTGQGLNGYTF. DNA of the CDR3: TGTGCCAGCAGTACGGGACAGGGGTTGAATGGCTACACCTTC.

The chain carries TRBV5-4 and TRBJ2-3; TRBD2 matches at 8 bases. The CDR3 is made up of 14 amino acids. V dropped 4 bases and J dropped 6; count of bases not matched to a gene: 7. Germline CDR1 is SGHNT and CDR2 is YYREEE (reference sequence). CDR3 DNA sequence: TGTGCCAGCAGCCTGGGACTAGTAGTGGATACGCAGTATTTT. It yields the protein CASSLGLVVDTQYF.